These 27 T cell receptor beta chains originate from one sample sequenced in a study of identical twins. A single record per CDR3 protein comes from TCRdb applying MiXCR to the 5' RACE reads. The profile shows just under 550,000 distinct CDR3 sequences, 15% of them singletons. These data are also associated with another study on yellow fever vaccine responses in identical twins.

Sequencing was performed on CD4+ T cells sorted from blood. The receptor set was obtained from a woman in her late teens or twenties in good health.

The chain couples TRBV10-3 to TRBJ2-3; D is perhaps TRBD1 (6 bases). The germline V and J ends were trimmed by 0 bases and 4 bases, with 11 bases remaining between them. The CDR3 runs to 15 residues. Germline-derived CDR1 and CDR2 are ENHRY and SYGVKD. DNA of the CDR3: TGTGCCATCAGTGAGTCGGCAGGGGACCCAGATACGCAGTATTTT. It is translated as CAISESAGDPDTQYF.

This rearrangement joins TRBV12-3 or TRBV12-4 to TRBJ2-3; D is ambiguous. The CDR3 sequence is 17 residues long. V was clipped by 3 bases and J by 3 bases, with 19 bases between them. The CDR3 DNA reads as TGTGCCAGCAGTTTGCTTCTTGTGTCAGTGGGTACAGATACGCAGTATTTT. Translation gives CASSLLLVSVGTDTQYF.

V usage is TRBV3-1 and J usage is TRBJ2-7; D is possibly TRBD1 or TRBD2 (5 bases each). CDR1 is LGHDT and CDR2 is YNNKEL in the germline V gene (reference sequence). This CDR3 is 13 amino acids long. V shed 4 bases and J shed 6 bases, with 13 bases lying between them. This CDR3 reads CASSLRGVSEQYF. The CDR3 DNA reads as TGTGCCAGCAGCCTAAGAGGGGTTAGCGAGCAGTACTTC.

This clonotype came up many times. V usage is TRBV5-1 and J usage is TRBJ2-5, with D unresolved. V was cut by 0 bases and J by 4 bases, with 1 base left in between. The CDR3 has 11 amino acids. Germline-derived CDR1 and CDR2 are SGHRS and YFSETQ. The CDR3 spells CASSLVETQYF. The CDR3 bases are TGCGCCAGCAGCTTGGTAGAGACCCAGTACTTC.

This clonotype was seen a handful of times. The CDR3 here is CSATTGTSGFTQYF. CDR3 sequence (DNA): TGCAGTGCTACGACCGGGACTAGCGGGTTTACGCAGTATTTT. This chain uses TRBV20-1 with TRBJ2-3; TRBD2 matches at 12 bases. Per the germline V gene, CDR1 is DFQATT and CDR2 is SNEGSKA (reference sequence). Trimming removed 4 bases from V and 8 bases from J; junction bases left unmatched: 7. The CDR3 contains 14 residues.

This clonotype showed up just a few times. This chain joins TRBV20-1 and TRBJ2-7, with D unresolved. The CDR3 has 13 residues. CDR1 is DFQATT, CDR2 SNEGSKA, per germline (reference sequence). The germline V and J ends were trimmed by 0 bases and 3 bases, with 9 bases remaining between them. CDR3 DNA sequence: TGCAGTGCTAGAGACAGGTTAGACTACGAGCAGTACTTC. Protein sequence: CSARDRLDYEQYF.

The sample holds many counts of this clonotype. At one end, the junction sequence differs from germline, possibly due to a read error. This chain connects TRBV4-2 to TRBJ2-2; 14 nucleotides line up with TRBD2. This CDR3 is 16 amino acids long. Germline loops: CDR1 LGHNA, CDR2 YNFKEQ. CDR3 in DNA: TGTGCCAGCAGCGAAGAGACTAGCGGGGGGGCCGGGGAGCTGTTTTTT. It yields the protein CASSEETSGGAGELFF.

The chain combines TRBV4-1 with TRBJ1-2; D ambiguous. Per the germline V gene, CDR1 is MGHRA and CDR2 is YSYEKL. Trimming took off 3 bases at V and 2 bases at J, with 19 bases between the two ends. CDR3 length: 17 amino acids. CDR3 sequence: CASSQPFFDFWNYGYTF. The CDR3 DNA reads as TGCGCCAGCAGCCAGCCTTTTTTTGATTTCTGGAACTATGGCTACACCTTC.

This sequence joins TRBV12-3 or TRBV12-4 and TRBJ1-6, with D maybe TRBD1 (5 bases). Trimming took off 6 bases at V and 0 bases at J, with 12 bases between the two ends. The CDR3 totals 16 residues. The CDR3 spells CASSIDSTSYNSPLHF. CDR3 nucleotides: TGTGCCAGCAGCATTGACAGCACCTCCTATAATTCACCCCTCCACTTT.

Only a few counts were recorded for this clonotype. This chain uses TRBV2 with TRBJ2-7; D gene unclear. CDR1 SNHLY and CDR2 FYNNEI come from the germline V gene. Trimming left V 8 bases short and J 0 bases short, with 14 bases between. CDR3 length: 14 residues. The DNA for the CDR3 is TGTGCCAGCCGAGAAGCTTGGAGCTCCTACGAGCAGTACTTC. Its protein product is CASREAWSSYEQYF. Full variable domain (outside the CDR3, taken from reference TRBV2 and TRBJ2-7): EPEVTQTPSHQVTQMGQEVILRCVPISNHLYFYWYRQILGQKVEFLVSFYNNEISEKSEIFDDQFSVERPDGSNFTLKIRSTKLEDSAMYFCASREAWSSYEQYFGPGTRLTVT.

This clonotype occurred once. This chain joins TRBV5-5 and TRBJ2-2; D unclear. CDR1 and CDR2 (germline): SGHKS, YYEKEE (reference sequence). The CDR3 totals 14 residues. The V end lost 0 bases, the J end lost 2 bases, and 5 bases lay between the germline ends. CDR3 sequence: CASSLVVNTGELFF. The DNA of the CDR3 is TGTGCCAGCAGCTTGGTGGTAAACACCGGGGAGCTGTTTTTT.

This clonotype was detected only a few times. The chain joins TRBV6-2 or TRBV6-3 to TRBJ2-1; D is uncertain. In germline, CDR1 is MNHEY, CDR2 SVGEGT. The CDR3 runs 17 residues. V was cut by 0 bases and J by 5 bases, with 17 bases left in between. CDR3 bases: TGTGCCAGCAGTTACTCAGGCGGTTCGACTTTGCACAATGAGCAGTTCTTC. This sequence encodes CASSYSGGSTLHNEQFF.

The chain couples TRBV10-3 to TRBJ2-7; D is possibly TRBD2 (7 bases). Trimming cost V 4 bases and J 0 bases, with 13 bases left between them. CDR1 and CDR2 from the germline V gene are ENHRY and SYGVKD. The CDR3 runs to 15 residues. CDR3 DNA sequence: TGTGCCATCAGTGGGGGGGGCGGGAGCTCCTACGAGCAGTACGTC. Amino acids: CAISGGGGSSYEQYV.

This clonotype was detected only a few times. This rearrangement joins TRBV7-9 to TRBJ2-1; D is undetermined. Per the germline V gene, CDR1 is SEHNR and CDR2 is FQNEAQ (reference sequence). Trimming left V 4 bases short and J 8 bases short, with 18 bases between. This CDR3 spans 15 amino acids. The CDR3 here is CASSSNKGNRYEQFF. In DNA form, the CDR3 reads TGTGCCAGCAGCTCCAACAAAGGGAATCGCTATGAGCAGTTCTTC.

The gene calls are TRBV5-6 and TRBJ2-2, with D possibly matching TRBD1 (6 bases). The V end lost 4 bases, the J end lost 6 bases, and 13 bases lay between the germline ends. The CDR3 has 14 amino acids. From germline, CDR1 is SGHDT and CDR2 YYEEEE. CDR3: CASSLTNRAGELFF. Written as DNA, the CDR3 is TGTGCCAGCAGCCTTACTAACAGGGCCGGGGAGCTGTTTTTT.

CDR3: CASKLTGQTNTEAFF. The CDR3 nucleotides read TGTGCCAGCAAACTAACGGGACAGACGAACACTGAAGCTTTCTTT. The J gene is TRBJ1-1, the V gene TRBV6-1, with 7 bases lining up with TRBD1. This CDR3 has 15 amino acids. The germline V gene has CDR1 MNHNS and CDR2 SASEGT. J lost 1 base, V lost 7 bases, and 9 bases had no gene match.

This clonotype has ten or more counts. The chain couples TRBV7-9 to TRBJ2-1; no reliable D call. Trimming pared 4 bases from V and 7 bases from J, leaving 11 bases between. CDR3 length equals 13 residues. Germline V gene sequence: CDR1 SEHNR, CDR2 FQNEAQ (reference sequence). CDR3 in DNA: TGTGCCAGCAGCTCCCTGTCGGTGAATGAGCAGTTCTTC. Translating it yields CASSSLSVNEQFF.

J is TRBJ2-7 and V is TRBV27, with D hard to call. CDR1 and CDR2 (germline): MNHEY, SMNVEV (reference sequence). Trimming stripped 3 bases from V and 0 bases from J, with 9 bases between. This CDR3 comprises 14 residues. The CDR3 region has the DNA TGTGCCAGCAGTTTCCGCGCCCACTCCTACGAGCAGTACGTC. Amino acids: CASSFRAHSYEQYV.

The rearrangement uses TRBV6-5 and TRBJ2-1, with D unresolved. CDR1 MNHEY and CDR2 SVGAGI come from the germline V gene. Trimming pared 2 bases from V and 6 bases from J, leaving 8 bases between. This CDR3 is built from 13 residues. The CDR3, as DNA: TGTGCCAGCAGTTACACCCCTACCAATGAGCAGTTCTTC. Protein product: CASSYTPTNEQFF.

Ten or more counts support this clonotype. The CDR3 coding sequence is TGTGCCAGCAGTTACCGGGAAGGACTATACAATGAGCAGTTCTTC. Protein product: CASSYREGLYNEQFF. The V gene is TRBV12-3 or TRBV12-4, the J gene TRBJ2-1, with D possibly being TRBD2 (6 bases). V was clipped by 4 bases and J by 4 bases, with 14 bases between them. The CDR3 contains 15 residues.

CDR3 nucleotides: TGTGCCACCCTAGGGGGTGTAGATACGCAGTATTTT. Translated, it gives CATLGGVDTQYF. The chain employs TRBV7-2 and TRBJ2-3, with D tentatively TRBD1 (6 bases). V was shortened by 10 bases and J by 5 bases, with 13 bases between the two germline ends. From germline, CDR1 is SGHTA and CDR2 FQGNSA. CDR3 length equals 12 residues.

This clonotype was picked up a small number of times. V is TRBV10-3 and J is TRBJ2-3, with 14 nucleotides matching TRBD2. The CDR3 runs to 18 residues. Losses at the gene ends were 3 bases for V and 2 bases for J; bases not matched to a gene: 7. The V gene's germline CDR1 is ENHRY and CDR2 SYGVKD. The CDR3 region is CAISERTSGGRYTDTQYF. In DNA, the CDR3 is TGTGCCATCAGTGAAAGGACTAGCGGGGGGAGGTACACAGATACGCAGTATTTT.

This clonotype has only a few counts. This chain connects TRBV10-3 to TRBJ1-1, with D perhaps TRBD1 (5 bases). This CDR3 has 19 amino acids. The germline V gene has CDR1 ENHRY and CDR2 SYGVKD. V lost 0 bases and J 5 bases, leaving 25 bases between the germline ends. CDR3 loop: CAISESDTTPGVSATEAFF. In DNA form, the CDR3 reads TGTGCCATCAGTGAGTCTGATACGACACCGGGGGTCTCTGCGACTGAAGCTTTCTTT.

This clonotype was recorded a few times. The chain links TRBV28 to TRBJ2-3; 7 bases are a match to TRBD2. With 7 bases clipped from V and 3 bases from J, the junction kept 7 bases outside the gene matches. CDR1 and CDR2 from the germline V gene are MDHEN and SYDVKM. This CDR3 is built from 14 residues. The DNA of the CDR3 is TGTGCCAGCATTGAGGGAGGGATGACAGATACGCAGTATTTT. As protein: CASIEGGMTDTQYF.

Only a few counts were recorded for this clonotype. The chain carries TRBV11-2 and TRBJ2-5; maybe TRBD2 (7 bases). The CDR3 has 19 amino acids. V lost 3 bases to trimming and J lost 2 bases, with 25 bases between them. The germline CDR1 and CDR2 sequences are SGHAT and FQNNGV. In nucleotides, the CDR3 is TGTGCCAGCAGCTTTAGGGGGGAACGGGGGGCGACGAAACAAGAGACCCAGTACTTC. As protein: CASSFRGERGATKQETQYF.

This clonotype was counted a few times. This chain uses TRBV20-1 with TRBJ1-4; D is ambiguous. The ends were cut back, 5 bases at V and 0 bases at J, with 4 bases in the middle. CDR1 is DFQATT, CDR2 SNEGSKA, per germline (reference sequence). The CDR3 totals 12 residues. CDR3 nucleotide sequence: TGCAGTGCTCCTGCAACTAATGAAAAACTGTTTTTT. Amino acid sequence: CSAPATNEKLFF.

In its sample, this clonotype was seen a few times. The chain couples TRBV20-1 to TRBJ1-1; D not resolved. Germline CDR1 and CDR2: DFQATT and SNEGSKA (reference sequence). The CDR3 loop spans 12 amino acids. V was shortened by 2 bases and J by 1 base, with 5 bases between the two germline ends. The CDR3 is CSARLANTEAFF. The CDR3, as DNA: TGCAGTGCTAGATTGGCGAACACTGAAGCTTTCTTT.